The clone carrying this TCR beta chain was recorded only once. Some clones are missing from TCRdb's copy, which holds only in-frame ones; the method was immunoSEQ multiplex PCR. The sample contains fewer than 30,000 clones, approximately 80% of which appear only once. The CDR3 loop spans 16 amino acids. Germline loops: CDR1 SGHKS, CDR2 YYEKEE (reference sequence). V lost 3 bases, J lost 9 bases, and 8 bases stayed unmatched. The data derive from a study of follicular helper T cells after annual influenza vaccination. Time point: 2014-2015 season, pre-vaccination. This clonotype was obtained from an adult who received the influenza vaccine. The material was CXCR5+ CD38- circulating T follicular helper cells from blood, obtained on the day of influenza vaccination. Subset defined: circulating Tfh, non-naive CD4+CXCR5+PD-1+ (ICOS+CD38+ or ICOS-CD38-). The J gene is TRBJ1-6, the V gene TRBV5-5, with 11 bases lining up with TRBD1. Here the CDR3 reads CASSYARDRGSSPLHF. The CDR3 DNA reads as TGTGCCAGCAGCTACGCAAGGGACAGGGGGAGTTCACCCCTCCACTTT.